This TCR beta chain was captured by sequencing in a study of persistence of HIV-infected CD4 T cells. The trim removed 4 bases at V and 4 bases at J, leaving 8 bases unmatched. The length of the CDR3 is 16 residues. Per germline, CDR1 SGHVS and CDR2 FQNEAQ. Cells were stimulated nonspecifically with anti-CD3/anti-CD28 magnetic beads. Sorting selected CD4+ T cells upregulating both CD40 ligand and CD69. Plasma HIV-1 RNA stayed below 50 copies/mL for at least 4 years. Before stimulation, PBMCs underwent CD8+ T cell depletion. For around 17 hours, CD8-depleted PBMCs received anti-CD28/CD49d costimulation, a CD40-blocking antibody and enfuvirtide. Details on this clone: Its antigen is undetermined.

The immunoSEQ assay was version 4, run in survey mode. TCRdb keeps only in-frame clones here, not all; method: immunoSEQ multiplex PCR. The table records 35,000 to 40,000 clones, roughly 87% of them present only once. The sequence was obtained from an adult man with HIV who was CMV-seropositive. Here the sequenced sample was CD4+ T cells sorted from PBMCs after approximately 18-hour stimulation, taken from a patient who received antiretroviral therapy. This chain links TRBV7-8 with TRBJ1-2; TRBD1 matches 11 bases. The CDR3 DNA reads as TGTGCCAGCAGCTCACTCCCCGGGACAGGGGGCTATGGCTACACCTTC. Its protein is CASSSLPGTGGYGYTF.